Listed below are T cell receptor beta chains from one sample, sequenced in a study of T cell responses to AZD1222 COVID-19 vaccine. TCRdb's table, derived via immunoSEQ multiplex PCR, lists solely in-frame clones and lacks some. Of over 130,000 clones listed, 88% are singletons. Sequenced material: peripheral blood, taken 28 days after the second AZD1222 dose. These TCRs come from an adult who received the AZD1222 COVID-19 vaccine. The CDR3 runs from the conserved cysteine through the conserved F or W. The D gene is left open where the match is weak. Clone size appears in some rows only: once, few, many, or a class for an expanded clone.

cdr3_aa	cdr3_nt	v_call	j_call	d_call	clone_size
CASSQAQGAEQPQHF	TGTGCCAGCAGCCAAGCGCAGGGGGCTGAGCAGCCCCAGCATTTT	TRBV4-2	TRBJ1-5	TRBD1	NA
CASSHQTRANEKLFF	TGTGCCAGCAGCCACCAAACTAGGGCTAATGAAAAACTGTTTTTT	TRBV3-1/TRBV3-2	TRBJ1-4	NA	NA
CAGNRGARNYGYTF	TGTGCCGGTAATAGGGGAGCTAGGAACTATGGCTACACCTTC	TRBV2	TRBJ1-2	NA	NA
CASTTAGGHSYEQYF	TGTGCCAGCACCACAGCGGGGGGGCACTCCTACGAGCAGTACTTC	TRBV11-2	TRBJ2-7	TRBD2	few
CSVRQGPSVAQHF	TGCAGCGTGAGACAGGGGCCCAGTGTTGCCCAGCATTTT	TRBV29-1	TRBJ1-5	TRBD1	once
CASSQTGVRPDPQFF	TGCGCCAGCAGCCAGACAGGGGTCCGGCCCGACCCCCAGTTCTTC	TRBV4-3	TRBJ2-1	TRBD1	NA
CATSRDSTGLPEAFF	TGTGCCACCAGCAGAGATTCGACAGGGTTACCTGAAGCTTTCTTT	TRBV15	TRBJ1-1	TRBD1	NA
CASSIFGGAESNEQFF	TGTGCCAGTAGTATATTCGGCGGGGCCGAGTCCAATGAGCAGTTCTTC	TRBV19	TRBJ2-1	NA	NA
CASSQDRYLLYEQYF	TGCGCCAGCAGCCAAGATCGCTACTTACTCTACGAGCAGTACTTC	TRBV4-3	TRBJ2-7	NA	NA
CARSDGSYEQYF	TGTGCCCGTTCCGACGGATCCTACGAGCAGTACTTC	TRBV30	TRBJ2-7	NA	NA
CASSLTQGSSYNEQFF	TGTGCCAGCAGCTTAACCCAGGGAAGCTCCTACAATGAGCAGTTCTTC	TRBV7-3	TRBJ2-1	NA	NA
CASSPLGEQFF	TGTGCCAGCAGCCCCCTCGGTGAGCAGTTCTTC	TRBV12-3/TRBV12-4	TRBJ2-1	NA	NA
CASKTSGNTIYF	TGTGCCAGCAAGACCTCTGGAAACACCATATATTTT	TRBV5-5	TRBJ1-3	NA	NA
CASSAGTGNTEAFF	TGTGCCAGCAGCGCCGGGACAGGGAACACTGAAGCTTTCTTT	TRBV7-3	TRBJ1-1	TRBD1	NA
CASSLTPRQGAEKLFF	TGTGCCAGCAGCTTAACCCCCCGGCAGGGGGCTGAAAAACTGTTTTTT	TRBV7-8	TRBJ1-4	TRBD1	once
CASSRRQGAFENSPLHF	TGTGCCAGCAGCCGCCGACAGGGGGCGTTTGAAAATTCACCCCTCCACTTT	TRBV4-2	TRBJ1-6	TRBD1	NA
CATRGTGNDENTIYF	TGTGCCACCAGGGGAACAGGGAATGATGAAAACACCATATATTTT	TRBV24-1	TRBJ1-3	NA	NA
CASSPGTGFNEQFF	TGCGCCAGCAGCCCCGGGACAGGGTTCAATGAGCAGTTCTTC	TRBV5-1	TRBJ2-1	TRBD1	NA
CAWERTYQETQYF	TGTGCCTGGGAAAGGACATACCAAGAGACCCAGTACTTC	TRBV30	TRBJ2-5	NA	NA
CASSQEFSGELFF	TGCGCCAGCAGCCAAGAATTCAGCGGGGAGCTGTTTTTT	TRBV4-3	TRBJ2-2	NA	NA
CASSRGQAKYF	TGTGCCAGCAGCCGGGGACAGGCCAAGTACTTC	TRBV7-8	TRBJ2-7	TRBD1	few
CASSSTRELGGYTF	TGTGCCAGCAGCTCAACCCGGGAGCTGGGGGGCTACACCTTC	TRBV7-3	TRBJ1-2	NA	NA
CASSRSTGVNQPQHF	TGTGCCAGTAGTCGAAGTACAGGGGTCAATCAGCCCCAGCATTTT	TRBV19	TRBJ1-5	TRBD1	NA
CASSQDSGKVGGYTF	TGTGCCAGCAGCCAAGATTCGGGGAAGGTGGGAGGCTACACCTTC	TRBV4-2	TRBJ1-2	NA	NA
CASRGGAGALGTDTQYF	TGTGCCAGCAGGGGTGGAGCGGGGGCCCTTGGTACAGATACGCAGTATTTT	TRBV3-1/TRBV3-2	TRBJ2-3	TRBD2	NA
CASSPSLGTSNYGYTF	TGTGCCAGCAGCCCAAGTTTGGGGACTTCTAACTATGGCTACACCTTC	TRBV3-1/TRBV3-2	TRBJ1-2	NA	NA
CASSKTQAGRQYF	TGTGCCAGCAGCAAAACCCAGGCCGGACGGCAGTACTTC	TRBV28	TRBJ2-7	NA	NA
CASSGQGGTEAFF	TGCGCCAGCAGTGGACAAGGGGGAACTGAAGCTTTCTTT	TRBV10-1	TRBJ1-1	NA	NA
CASNSQGISGNTIYF	TGTGCCAGCAATTCTCAGGGAATCTCTGGAAACACCATATATTTT	TRBV28	TRBJ1-3	NA	once